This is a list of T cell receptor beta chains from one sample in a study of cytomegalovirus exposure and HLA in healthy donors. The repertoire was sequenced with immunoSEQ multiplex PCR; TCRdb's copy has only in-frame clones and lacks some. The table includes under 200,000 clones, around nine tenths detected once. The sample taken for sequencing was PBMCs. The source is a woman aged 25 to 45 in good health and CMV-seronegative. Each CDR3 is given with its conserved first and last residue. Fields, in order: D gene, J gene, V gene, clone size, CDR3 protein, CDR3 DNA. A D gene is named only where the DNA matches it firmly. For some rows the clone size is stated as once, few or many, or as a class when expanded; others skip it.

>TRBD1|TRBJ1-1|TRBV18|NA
CASSPKQGYTEAFF
TGTGCCAGCTCACCGAAACAGGGGTACACTGAAGCTTTCTTT
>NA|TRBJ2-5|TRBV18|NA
CASSPEIRGIQETQYF
TGTGCCAGCTCACCGGAAATAAGGGGAATCCAAGAGACCCAGTACTTC
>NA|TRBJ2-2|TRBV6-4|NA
CASSLQTGGELFF
TGTGCCAGCAGTTTGCAGACGGGCGGGGAGCTGTTTTTT
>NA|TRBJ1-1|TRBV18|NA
CASSPTSNTEAFF
TGTGCCAGCTCACCTACATCGAACACTGAAGCTTTCTTT
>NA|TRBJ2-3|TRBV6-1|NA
CASSVGGTRTDTQYF
TGTGCCAGCAGTGTTGGCGGGACTCGCACAGATACGCAGTATTTT
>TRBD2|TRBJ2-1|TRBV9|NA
CASSQETSGSNEQFF
TGTGCCAGCAGCCAAGAGACTAGCGGGAGCAATGAGCAGTTCTTC
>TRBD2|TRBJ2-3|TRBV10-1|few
CASSESGLAGGGADTQYF
TGCGCCAGCAGTGAGTCGGGACTAGCGGGAGGGGGGGCAGATACGCAGTATTTT
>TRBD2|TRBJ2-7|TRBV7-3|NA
CASSRGRGYEQYF
TGTGCCAGCAGCCGCGGGAGGGGGTACGAGCAGTACTTC
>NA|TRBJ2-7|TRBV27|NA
CASSNPGVSEQYF
TGTGCCAGCAGCAACCCCGGGGTTAGCGAGCAGTACTTC
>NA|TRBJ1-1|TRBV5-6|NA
CASSLGGVGMNTEAFF
TGTGCCAGCAGCTTGGGCGGGGTCGGGATGAACACTGAAGCTTTCTTT
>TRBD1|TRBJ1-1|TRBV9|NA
CASSVGGGVGTEAFF
TGTGCCAGCAGCGTAGGAGGGGGCGTCGGCACTGAAGCTTTCTTT
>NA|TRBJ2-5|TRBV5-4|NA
CASSLLTTEVGTQYF
TGTGCCAGCAGCTTGCTAACTACCGAAGTGGGGACCCAGTACTTC
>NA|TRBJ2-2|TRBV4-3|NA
CASSQDWVGRSGELFF
TGCGCCAGCAGCCAAGATTGGGTGGGGCGCAGCGGGGAGCTGTTTTTT
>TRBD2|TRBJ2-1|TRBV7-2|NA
CASSLTTGTRNEQFF
TGTGCCAGCAGTTTAACTACCGGGACTAGAAATGAGCAGTTCTTC
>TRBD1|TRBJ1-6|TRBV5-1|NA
CASSPPGQGHSPLHF
TGCGCCAGCAGCCCACCGGGACAGGGTCATTCACCCCTCCACTTT
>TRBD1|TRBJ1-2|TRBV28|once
CASRLTGGLYGYTF
TGTGCCAGCAGACTTACAGGGGGACTCTATGGCTACACCTTC
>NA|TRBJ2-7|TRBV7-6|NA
CASSASQAYEQYF
TGTGCCAGCAGCGCCAGCCAGGCCTACGAGCAGTACTTC
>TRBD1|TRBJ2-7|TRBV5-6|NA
CASSLGTGPQQYF
TGTGCCAGCAGCTTGGGGACAGGGCCGCAGCAGTACTTC
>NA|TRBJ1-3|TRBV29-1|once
CSAGHSGNTIYF
TGCAGCGCAGGTCACTCTGGAAACACCATATATTTT
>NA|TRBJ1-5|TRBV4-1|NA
CASSQAGHGNQPQHF
TGCGCCAGCAGCCAAGCGGGACATGGCAATCAGCCCCAGCATTTT
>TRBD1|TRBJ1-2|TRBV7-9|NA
CASSLEWTGANYGYAF
TGTGCCAGCAGCTTAGAGTGGACAGGAGCAAACTATGGCTACGCCTTC
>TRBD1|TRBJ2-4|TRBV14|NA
CASSQRGQGTKNIQYF
TGTGCCAGCAGCCAACGTGGACAGGGGACCAAAAACATTCAGTACTTC
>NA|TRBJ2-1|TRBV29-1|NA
CSICPTGNEQFF
TGCAGCATTTGTCCCACGGGCAATGAGCAGTTCTTC
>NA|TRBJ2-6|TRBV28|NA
CASSHKNMDKSGANVLTF
TGTGCCAGCAGTCATAAGAACATGGACAAATCTGGGGCCAACGTCCTGACTTTC
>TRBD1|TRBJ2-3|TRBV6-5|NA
CASSYDGTGKTDTQYF
TGTGCCAGCAGTTACGACGGGACAGGGAAGACAGATACGCAGTATTTT
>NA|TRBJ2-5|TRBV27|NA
CASSFKKIVGGIGETQYF
TGTGCCAGCAGTTTTAAAAAGATCGTCGGCGGGATTGGGGAGACCCAGTACTTC
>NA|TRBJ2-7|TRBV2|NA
CASSERHPEQYF
TGTGCCAGCAGTGAAAGACACCCCGAGCAGTACTTC
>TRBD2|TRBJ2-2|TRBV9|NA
CASSQSAGGRTGELFF
TGTGCCAGCAGCCAGTCGGCGGGAGGGAGGACCGGGGAGCTGTTTTTT
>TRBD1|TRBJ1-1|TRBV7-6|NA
CASSLGARQGVTEAFF
TGTGCCAGCAGCTTAGGCGCCCGGCAGGGGGTAACTGAAGCTTTCTTT
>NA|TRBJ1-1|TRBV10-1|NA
CASGREGTEAFF
TGCGCCAGCGGCAGGGAAGGCACTGAAGCTTTCTTT
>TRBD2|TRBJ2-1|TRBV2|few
CASRPTSGKQFF
TGTGCCAGCAGGCCTACTAGCGGGAAGCAGTTCTTC
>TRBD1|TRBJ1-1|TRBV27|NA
CASTFSRTGNTEAFF
TGTGCCAGCACCTTCTCTCGGACAGGGAACACTGAAGCTTTCTTT
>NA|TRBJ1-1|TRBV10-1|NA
CASKERLSAEAFF
TGCGCCAGCAAGGAGAGACTAAGCGCTGAAGCTTTCTTT
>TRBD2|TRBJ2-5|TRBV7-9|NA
CASSLTSGSQETQYF
TGTGCCAGCAGCTTGACTAGCGGAAGCCAAGAGACCCAGTACTTC
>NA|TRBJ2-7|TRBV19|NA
CASRDPTTTSYEQYF
TGTGCCAGTAGGGATCCGACTACCACCTCCTACGAGCAGTACTTC
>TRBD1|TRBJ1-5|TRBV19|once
CASSIQGGQPQHF
TGTGCCAGTAGTATACAAGGGGGCCAGCCCCAGCATTTT
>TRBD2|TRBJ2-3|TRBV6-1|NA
CASSELGTSGGRADTQYF
TGTGCCAGCAGTGAATTAGGGACTAGCGGAGGGAGGGCAGATACGCAGTATTTT
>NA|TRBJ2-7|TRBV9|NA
CASSAPGAVYEQYF
TGTGCCAGCAGCGCGCCTGGGGCGGTCTACGAGCAGTACTTC
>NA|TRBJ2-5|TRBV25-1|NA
CASSARAGRYQETQYF
TGTGCCAGCAGCGCCCGGGCGGGCAGGTACCAAGAGACCCAGTACTTC
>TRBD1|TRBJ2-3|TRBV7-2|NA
CASSLRGQGYGDTQYF
TGTGCCAGCAGCTTACGGGGACAGGGATATGGGGATACGCAGTATTTT
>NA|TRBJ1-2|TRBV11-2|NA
CASSLKPGTSYGYTF
TGTGCCAGCAGCTTAAAACCGGGGACTTCCTATGGCTACACCTTC
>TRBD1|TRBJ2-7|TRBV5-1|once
CASSTTGESSYEQYF
TGCGCCAGCAGCACGACAGGGGAGAGCTCCTACGAGCAGTACTTC
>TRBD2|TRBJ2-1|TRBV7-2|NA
CASSAGGSGSRGEQFF
TGTGCCAGCAGTGCAGGCGGTAGCGGGAGTCGTGGTGAGCAGTTCTTC
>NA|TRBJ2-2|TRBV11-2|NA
CASSKRQTNTGELFF
TGTGCCAGCAGCAAAAGACAGACTAACACCGGGGAGCTGTTTTTT
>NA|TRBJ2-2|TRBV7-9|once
CASSLGPANTGELFF
TGTGCCAGCAGCTTAGGTCCAGCGAACACCGGGGAGCTGTTTTTT
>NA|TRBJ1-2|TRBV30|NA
CAWSVGGGVSDGYTF
TGTGCCTGGAGTGTCGGGGGGGGAGTTAGCGATGGCTACACCTTC